The 25 T cell receptor beta chains reported below all come from one sample, sequenced in a study of blood T cell repertoires in COVID-19. Using immunoSEQ multiplex PCR, the repertoire was profiled, and TCRdb retains in-frame clones only, with some absent. The sample gives about 87,000 clones, roughly 88% of which show up once; around 10% is in the top ten. The sequenced sample consisted of peripheral blood. All receptors come from an older man with acute or convalescent COVID-19.

The rearrangement links TRBV5-1 to TRBJ2-1; TRBD2 matches 9 bases. The J segment lost 3 bases and the V segment lost 4 bases, leaving 8 bases of the junction unmatched. The CDR3 is made up of 16 amino acids. Germline assignment: CDR1 SGHRS and CDR2 YFSETQ. The CDR3 DNA sequence: TGCGCCAGCAGCGGGCGGGCTAGCGGGAACTACAATGAGCAGTTCTTC. Protein: CASSGRASGNYNEQFF.

This clone occurred once. The chain combines TRBV6-1 with TRBJ2-7; tentatively, D is TRBD2 (6 bases). This CDR3 region has 14 residues. Trimming took off 2 bases at V and 13 bases at J, with 21 bases between the two ends. CDR1 and CDR2 (germline): MNHNS, SASEGT. CDR3 coding DNA: TGTGCCAGCAGTGAAAGGCAAGGGACTCCCGTCCAATACTTC. This codes for CASSERQGTPVQYF.

This rearrangement joins TRBV10-3 to TRBJ1-2, with unresolved D. V was shortened by 4 bases and J by 2 bases, with 5 bases between the two germline ends. Per the germline V gene, CDR1 is ENHRY and CDR2 is SYGVKD. The CDR3 has 12 amino acids. The CDR3 here is CAISGQNYGYTF. CDR3 nucleotides: TGTGCCATCAGTGGGCAGAACTATGGCTACACCTTC.

The chain joins TRBV5-4 to TRBJ1-3; D remains ambiguous. The CDR3 runs to 13 residues. In germline, CDR1 is SGHNT, CDR2 YYREEE (reference sequence). The V gene lost 5 bases and the J gene lost 4 bases, with 10 bases spanning the gap. The CDR3 spells CASSYLEGNTIYF. For the CDR3, the DNA is TGTGCCAGCAGTTATCTCGAGGGAAACACCATATATTTT.

This sequence joins TRBV7-8 and TRBJ1-5, with unresolved D. V lost 6 bases and J 5 bases, leaving 11 bases between the germline ends. Germline V gives CDR1 SGHVS, CDR2 FQNEAQ. The length of the CDR3 is 13 residues. The chain's CDR3 is CASSERYYQPQHF. For the CDR3, the DNA is TGTGCCAGCAGTGAACGCTATTATCAGCCCCAGCATTTT. Full variable domain (remainder filled in from reference TRBV7-8 and TRBJ1-5): GAGVSQSPRYKVAKRGQDVALRCDPISGHVSLFWYQQALGQGPEFLTYFQNEAQLDKSGLPSDRFFAERPEGSVSTLKIQRTQQEDSAVYLCASSERYYQPQHFGDGTRLSIL.

In nucleotides, the CDR3 is TGTGCCAGCAGTAACCCGGGGGAAACTGAAGCTTTCTTT. Translating it yields CASSNPGETEAFF. The chain recombines TRBV3-1 (or the pseudogene TRBV3-2) with TRBJ1-1; tentatively, D is TRBD1 (5 bases). Germline assignment: CDR1 LGHDT and CDR2 YNNKEL (reference sequence). V was shortened by 6 bases and J by 5 bases, with 13 bases between the two germline ends. The CDR3 is made up of 13 amino acids.

The chain employs TRBV2 and TRBJ1-5, with 8 nucleotides matching TRBD1. After removal of 5 bases from V and 5 bases from J, the junction contained 2 bases not matched to a gene. This CDR3 spans 13 amino acids. Germline lookup yields CDR1 SNHLY and CDR2 FYNNEI. The CDR3 here is CASSLTGDQPQHF. Here the CDR3 DNA reads TGTGCCAGCAGTCTGACAGGGGATCAGCCCCAGCATTTT.

J is TRBJ1-5 and V is TRBV6-2 or TRBV6-3; TRBD1 matches 8 bases. CDR3 length equals 17 residues. The germline V gene has CDR1 MNHEY and CDR2 SVGEGT. V lost 6 bases to trimming and J lost 4 bases; unmatched junction nucleotides: 14. The CDR3 is CASSPPQTGVGNQPQHF. In DNA, the CDR3 is TGTGCCAGCAGCCCACCTCAGACAGGGGTGGGAAATCAGCCCCAGCATTTT.

The genes are TRBV27 and TRBJ1-5, with TRBD1 matching over 7 bases. This CDR3 has 14 residues. CDR1 and CDR2 from the germline V gene are MNHEY and SMNVEV (reference sequence). The trim removed 6 bases at V and 4 bases at J, leaving 6 bases unmatched. CDR3 protein: CASSIPGQNQPQHF. The CDR3 nucleotides read TGTGCCAGCAGCATACCGGGACAGAATCAGCCCCAGCATTTT.

The chain recombines TRBV2 with TRBJ1-2, with 9 positions matching TRBD1. Germline CDR1 SNHLY, CDR2 FYNNEI. This CDR3 region has 14 residues. V gave up 7 bases and J gave up 6 bases; unmatched junction bases: 9. As DNA, the CDR3 is TGTGCCAGCACCTCACAGGGGGCACGGCATGGCTACACCTTC. Protein: CASTSQGARHGYTF.

This chain links TRBV7-2 with TRBJ1-1; no reliable D call. Germline-derived CDR1 and CDR2 are SGHTA and FQGNSA. Trimming stripped 1 base from V and 1 base from J, with 4 bases between. The CDR3 has 13 amino acids. The CDR3 nucleotides are TGTGCCAGCAGCTTAGTCGGGAACACTGAAGCTTTCTTT. Amino acids: CASSLVGNTEAFF.

V usage is TRBV5-8 and J usage is TRBJ1-5; tentative D call: TRBD1 (5 bases). Germline-derived CDR1 and CDR2 are SGHTS and YDEGEE. The CDR3 runs to 15 residues. V lost 5 bases and J lost 4, with 16 bases in between. CDR3 protein: CASRFFADKNQPQHF. CDR3 coding DNA: TGTGCCAGCAGGTTTTTTGCGGACAAGAATCAGCCCCAGCATTTT.

The V call is TRBV20-1, the J call TRBJ1-2; weak D call: TRBD1 (6 bases). The germline gives CDR1 DFQATT, CDR2 SNEGSKA (reference sequence). CDR3 length: 11 residues. Trimming removed 6 bases from V and 13 bases from J, with 18 bases in between. CDR3 sequence reads: CSARLPPGATF. The DNA for the CDR3 is TGCAGTGCCCGACTACCCCCAGGGGCCACCTTC.

The count of this clone is one. The chain employs TRBV11-2 and TRBJ1-4; no reliable D call. The CDR3 contains 13 residues. The V gene lost 6 bases and the J gene lost 4 bases, with 9 bases spanning the gap. Germline V gene data show CDR1 as SGHAT and CDR2 as FQNNGV. The DNA for the CDR3 is TGTGCCAGCAGGGAGGGAAATAATGAAAAACTGTTTTTT. Its translation: CASREGNNEKLFF.

The chain recombines TRBV10-2 with TRBJ1-2, with D hard to call. This CDR3 is built from 16 residues. V lost 0 bases and J lost 0, with 11 bases in between. Germline-derived CDR1 and CDR2 are WSHSY and SAAADI. CDR3 nucleotides: TGCGCCAGCAGTGAGTCGGCGGGCGTACCTAACTATGGCTACACCTTC. It yields the protein CASSESAGVPNYGYTF.

The chain recombines TRBV4-2 with TRBJ2-1; TRBD2 matches at 10 bases. Per the germline V gene, CDR1 is LGHNA and CDR2 is YNFKEQ. The CDR3 spans 18 residues. J lost 3 bases, V lost 4 bases, and 12 bases had no gene match. The CDR3 region has the DNA TGTGCCAGCAGCCCAGGGCTAGCGGGAGTCGTAAGCTACAATGAGCAGTTCTTC. It codes for CASSPGLAGVVSYNEQFF.

J is TRBJ1-1 and V is TRBV5-1; 7 bases are shared with TRBD1. The V gene's germline CDR1 is SGHRS and CDR2 YFSETQ. V was clipped by 2 bases and J by 5 bases; unmatched bases: 9. The CDR3 is 15 residues long. The CDR3 region has the DNA TGCGCCAGCAGCTTCGATACAGGGGTGGGGACTGAAGCTTTCTTT. Protein: CASSFDTGVGTEAFF.

The CDR3 region is CASSFYPLTENYGYTF. CDR3 nucleotides: TGCGCCAGCAGTTTTTACCCCCTTACAGAGAACTATGGCTACACCTTC. The chain links TRBV5-1 to TRBJ1-2; no clear D. There are 16 residues in the CDR3. The germline V gene encodes CDR1 SGHRS and CDR2 YFSETQ. Trimming stripped 5 bases from V and 2 bases from J, with 19 bases between.

The rearrangement joins TRBV6-5 to TRBJ1-5; maybe TRBD1 (6 bases). The ends were cut back, 6 bases at V and 7 bases at J, with 10 bases in the middle. Germline V gene sequence: CDR1 MNHEY, CDR2 SVGAGI. CDR3 length: 12 amino acids. The CDR3 DNA reads TGTGCCAGCAGGGGGGGGCGGCAGCCCCAGCATTTT. It translates to CASRGGRQPQHF.

In its sample, this clone was seen once. This chain uses TRBV7-8 with TRBJ2-1, with D perhaps matching TRBD2 (5 bases). This CDR3 spans 14 amino acids. Trimming removed 5 bases from V and 5 bases from J, with 13 bases in between. Germline-derived CDR1 and CDR2 are SGHVS and FQNEAQ. The CDR3 DNA reads as TGTGCCAGCAGCACCCCTGACGGGAACAATGAGCAGTTCTTC. Its protein is CASSTPDGNNEQFF.

This clone appeared once. This sequence joins TRBV11-2 and TRBJ1-4; D is uncertain. Germline assignment: CDR1 SGHAT and CDR2 FQNNGV. The V end lost 5 bases, the J end lost 0 bases, and 10 bases lay between the germline ends. The CDR3 runs to 15 residues. The CDR3 here is CASSGRSATNEKLFF. CDR3 coding DNA: TGTGCCAGCAGCGGCAGGTCAGCAACTAATGAAAAACTGTTTTTT.

This rearrangement joins TRBV9 to TRBJ1-2; D is uncertain. The germline V gene has CDR1 SGDLS and CDR2 YYNGEE. This CDR3 region has 15 residues. The V end was cut by 0 bases, the J end by 0 bases, with 9 bases between. In DNA, the CDR3 is TGTGCCAGCAGCGTAGTTACAGAAGCTAACTATGGCTACACCTTC. Its protein product is CASSVVTEANYGYTF.

The rearrangement joins TRBV5-1 to TRBJ2-1, with 10 bases fitting TRBD1. V lost 3 bases and J lost 3; bases outside the gene matches: 6. Germline CDR1 is SGHRS and CDR2 is YFSETQ. This CDR3 is 16 amino acids long. The CDR3 sequence: CASSSRQGALYNEQFF. DNA for the CDR3: TGCGCCAGCAGCTCCCGACAGGGGGCCCTCTACAATGAGCAGTTCTTC. Variable domain in full (rest from reference TRBV5-1 and TRBJ2-1): KAGVTQTPRYLIKTRGQQVTLSCSPISGHRSVSWYQQTPGQGLQFLFEYFSETQRNKGNFPGRFSGRQFSNSRSEMNVSTLELGDSALYLCASSSRQGALYNEQFFGPGTRLTVL.

V usage is TRBV27 and J usage is TRBJ1-2; 9 bases are a match to TRBD1. The ends lost 6 bases at V and 8 bases at J; junction bases unmatched: 10. The CDR3 loop spans 14 amino acids. Germline lookup yields CDR1 MNHEY and CDR2 SMNVEV (reference sequence). DNA for the CDR3: TGTGCCAGCAGCCCGACCGGGACAGGGAAAGGCTACACCTTC. This gives the protein CASSPTGTGKGYTF.

This rearrangement joins TRBV28 to TRBJ1-1; D is undetermined. CDR1 is MDHEN and CDR2 is SYDVKM in the germline V gene. The CDR3 has 14 amino acids. V dropped 2 bases and J dropped 1 base, with 8 bases sitting between them. In nucleotides, the CDR3 is TGTGCCAGCAGTTTACGGCGGCGGAACACTGAAGCTTTCTTT. Translation gives CASSLRRRNTEAFF.